Shown below are 15 T cell receptor beta chains from a single sample sequenced in a study of regulatory T cells in long-lasting Graves disease. The time point is: newly diagnosed GD, antithyroid drugs for less than 3 months. Isolated PBMC RNA provided the starting material for the TCR library. Both iRepertoire HTBI primers and Arm-PCR of CDR3 regions were used to build the TCR beta libraries. TCRdb itself ran the multiplex PCR reads through MiXCR, one entry per CDR3 protein. The sample contains 560,000 or so distinct CDR3 sequences, 15% to 20% of which appear only once. These records were also assigned to another study, of T cells in Graves' hyperthyroidism and ophthalmopathy.

Here the sequenced sample was peripheral blood mononuclear cells (PBMCs), taken at new diagnosis, from a patient treated with antithyroid drugs. These TCRs come from a man aged 18-30 years with Graves disease.

This clonotype was found many times. V usage is TRBV30 and J usage is TRBJ1-2; D ambiguous. Trimming left V 0 bases short and J 7 bases short, with 12 bases between. The CDR3 is 13 residues long. In germline, CDR1 is GTSNPN, CDR2 SVGIG (reference sequence). CDR3 amino acids: CAWSVLLRAGYTF. For the CDR3, the DNA is TGTGCCTGGAGTGTCCTCCTAAGGGCTGGCTACACCTTC.

Ten or more counts support this clonotype. The chain joins TRBV20-1 to TRBJ1-1; the D gene is possibly TRBD1 (5 bases). The germline gives CDR1 DFQATT, CDR2 SNEGSKA (reference sequence). V dropped 0 bases and J dropped 3 bases, with 11 bases sitting between them. The CDR3 has 14 residues. The CDR3 protein is CSARDGAGDTEAFF. In nucleotides, the CDR3 is TGCAGTGCTAGAGATGGGGCGGGGGACACTGAAGCTTTCTTT.

In this sample, this clonotype turned up once. The V gene is TRBV2, the J gene TRBJ2-1, with a weak D call TRBD2 (5 bases). The CDR3 is 12 residues long. The germline V gene has CDR1 SNHLY and CDR2 FYNNEI. Trimming cost V 7 bases and J 10 bases, with 14 bases left between them. CDR3 in DNA: TGTGCCAGCACCGAGAGGGTTGGCGAGCAGTTCTTC. Amino acids: CASTERVGEQFF.

In this sample, this clonotype turned up many times. The J gene is TRBJ1-1, the V gene TRBV5-8; D is undetermined. Between the trimmed V and J ends, which lost 0 bases and 10 bases, there was a span of 10 bases. Germline lookup yields CDR1 SGHTS and CDR2 YDEGEE. This CDR3 is 12 amino acids long. In DNA, the CDR3 is TGTGCCAGCAGCTTGGATCTTTGGGGAGCTTTCTTT. Its translation: CASSLDLWGAFF. Based on the CDR3 plus reference TRBV5-8 and TRBJ1-1, the full variable domain is EAGVTQSPTHLIKTRGQQATLRCSPISGHTSVYWYQQALGLGLQFLLWYDEGEERNRGNFPPRFSGRQFPNYSSELNVNALELEDSALYLCASSLDLWGAFFGQGTRLTVV.

This clonotype came up a few times. The J gene is TRBJ2-7, the V gene TRBV5-1; D is unresolved. The CDR3 covers 15 residues. Trimming removed 3 bases from V and 1 base from J, with 14 bases in between. Germline CDR1 reads SGHRS; CDR2 reads YFSETQ. CDR3 sequence reads: CASSSETAGSYEQYF. For the CDR3, the DNA is TGCGCCAGCAGCTCAGAGACGGCTGGATCCTACGAGCAGTACTTC. Full variable domain (remainder filled in from reference TRBV5-1 and TRBJ2-7): KAGVTQTPRYLIKTRGQQVTLSCSPISGHRSVSWYQQTPGQGLQFLFEYFSETQRNKGNFPGRFSGRQFSNSRSEMNVSTLELGDSALYLCASSSETAGSYEQYFGPGTRLTVT.

Note on this clonotype: A clone one base away is much larger, so this may be a read error. The CDR3 does not end in the conserved phenylalanine or tryptophan, so this is likely a read error. J is TRBJ1-5 and V is TRBV30, with a possible D match to TRBD1 (6 bases). V lost 4 bases to trimming and J lost 10 bases, with 17 bases between them. Germline loops: CDR1 GTSNPN, CDR2 SVGIG (reference sequence). The CDR3 extends over 13 amino acids. As DNA, the CDR3 is TGTGCCTGGAATTCCGGGGGCCCAGGCCCCCAGCATCTT. It specifies CAWNSGGPGPQHL.

The table lists this clonotype with many counts. The rearrangement joins TRBV28 to TRBJ2-7; TRBD2 is a possible D gene (6 bases). The CDR3 is 15 residues long. The germline CDR1 and CDR2 sequences are MDHEN and SYDVKM. The V and J ends lost 0 bases and 0 bases respectively, with 9 bases between them. DNA for the CDR3: TGTGCCAGCAGTTTATGGAAGACTAGCTCCTACGAGCAGTACTTC. Translating it yields CASSLWKTSSYEQYF.

This clonotype occurred many times. This chain joins TRBV28 and TRBJ2-4; 13 positions match TRBD2. Trimming took 4 bases from V and 8 from J; bases not matched to a gene: 8. The CDR3 consists of 16 residues. Germline V CDR1 and CDR2: MDHEN, SYDVKM. Written as DNA, the CDR3 is TGTGCCAGCAGTTACACTAGCGGGAGGGGCGAGGACATTCAGTACTTC. Translating it yields CASSYTSGRGEDIQYF.

In its sample, this clonotype was seen many times. The V and J genes are TRBV5-6 and TRBJ2-1; unclear D gene. CDR3 length: 15 residues. With 3 bases removed from V and 7 bases from J, the gap between germline ends came to 17 bases. CDR1 is SGHDT and CDR2 is YYEEEE in the germline V gene. CDR3: CASSSPSVLQNEQFF. The CDR3 nucleotides are TGTGCCAGCAGCTCACCATCCGTCCTACAGAATGAGCAGTTCTTC.

For this clonotype: This clone may be a read error of a much larger clone one base away. The V and J genes are TRBV5-1 and TRBJ1-1, with a tentative D call TRBD1 (6 bases). Trimming removed 1 base at V and 1 base at J, with 8 bases between. Germline V CDR1 and CDR2: SGHRS, YFSETQ. The CDR3 runs 14 residues. CDR3 loop: CASSLLQGNTEAFF. The CDR3 DNA reads as TGCGCCAGCAGCTTGTTACAGGGGAACACTGAAGCTTTCTTT.

This clonotype occurred a few times. The chain combines TRBV9 with TRBJ2-3; the match to TRBD1 covers 8 bases. This CDR3 contains 17 residues. CDR1 SGDLS and CDR2 YYNGEE come from the germline V gene. Trimming at V came to 3 bases and at J to 4 bases, leaving 13 bases not matched to a gene. The CDR3 here is CASSAGDRPGVSDTQYF. In DNA, the CDR3 is TGTGCCAGCAGCGCCGGGGACAGGCCGGGGGTGTCAGATACGCAGTATTTT.

This clonotype was detected a few times. The chain carries TRBV5-1 and TRBJ2-4; D gene uncertain. Germline-derived CDR1 and CDR2 are SGHRS and YFSETQ. Trimming cost V 3 bases and J 6 bases, with 13 bases left between them. CDR3 length equals 14 residues. CDR3 region: CASSSTRTGNIQYF. The CDR3 DNA sequence: TGCGCCAGCAGCTCAACCCGGACCGGAAACATTCAGTACTTC.

In its sample, this clonotype was seen many times. This sequence joins TRBV18 and TRBJ1-6, with no clear D. The CDR3 runs 14 residues. The germline V gene encodes CDR1 KGHSH and CDR2 LQKENI. V lost 5 bases and J 8 bases, leaving 13 bases between the germline ends. CDR3 in amino acids: CASSFSDEDSPLHF. The CDR3 DNA follows: TGTGCCAGCTCATTCTCAGACGAGGATTCACCCCTCCACTTT.

There are many counts of this clonotype. V and J are TRBV11-2 and TRBJ2-4; the match to TRBD2 covers 13 bases. Germline V gene lookup returns CDR1 SGHAT and CDR2 FQNNGV. The V segment lost 5 bases and the J segment 9 bases; nucleotides outside the gene matches: 16. CDR3 size: 18 residues. The CDR3 region is CASSNVGLAGLIRRIQYF. Here the CDR3 DNA reads TGTGCCAGCAGCAATGTGGGACTAGCGGGGCTGATTCGGCGCATTCAGTACTTC.

This clonotype has ten or more counts. The chain couples TRBV28 to TRBJ2-1; D uncertain. Trimming left V 2 bases short and J 10 bases short, with 12 bases between. CDR3 length: 13 residues. The germline V gene encodes CDR1 MDHEN and CDR2 SYDVKM. CDR3 DNA sequence: TGTGCCAGCAGTTTAGTCCCGGCAAACGAGCAGTTCTTC. Translating gives CASSLVPANEQFF.